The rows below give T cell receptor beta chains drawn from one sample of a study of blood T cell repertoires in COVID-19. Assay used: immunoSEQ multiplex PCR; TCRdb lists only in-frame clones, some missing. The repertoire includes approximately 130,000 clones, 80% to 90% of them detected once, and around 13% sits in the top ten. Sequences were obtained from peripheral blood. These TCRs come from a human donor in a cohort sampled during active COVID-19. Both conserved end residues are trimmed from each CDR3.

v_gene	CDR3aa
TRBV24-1	ATSDPRTGEGDEQY
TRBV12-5	ASGSGQGVTNEQF
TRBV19	ASNPGQGNTGELF
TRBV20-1	SASGPGQGPDTQY
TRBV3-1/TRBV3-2	ASSQGGGQGGFEQY
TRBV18	ASSPGQPSVSGNTIY
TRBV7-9	ASWTGGTEAF
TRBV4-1	ASRSWTNEKLF
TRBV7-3	ASSLTLLQEAF
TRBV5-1	ASSWEATNEKLF
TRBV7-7	ASSLLVNTEAF
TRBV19	ASSISHRESGRAKNIQY
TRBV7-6	ASSFQAGDKIAFLSGNTIY
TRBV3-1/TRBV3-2	ASSETGLRNSPLH
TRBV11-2	ASTSGRWGFGPNTEAF
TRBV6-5	ASTPLSSYNEQF
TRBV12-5	ASGFGLADYNEQF
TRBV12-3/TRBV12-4	ASSDRDREKLF
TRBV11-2	ASSLDQDSLTNYGYT
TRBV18	ASSPQGGGYT
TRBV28	ASSLYMGTGSNQPQH
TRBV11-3	ASSLDPTGTVFGELF